This T cell receptor (beta chain) was sequenced for a study of immune cell composition in non-small cell lung cancer. Findings of the study overall: Clones >0.5% enriched in tumour were rarer in adenocarcinoma (around 35%) than squamous (about 80%). Shared sequences between tumour-reactive and dominant in vivo clones were not proven. No significant correlation existed between pack-years smoked and tumour clonality.

Comments on this clone: Antigen unknown.

The table came from immunoSEQ multiplex PCR; TCRdb's copy has only in-frame clones and leaves some out. Here the sample spans 7,200 or so clones, 67% being singletons. Normal lung sampling was at least 3 cm from the tumour, as distant as possible. DNA was extracted from unsorted cell suspensions stored frozen. The clonotype comes from a human donor with non-small cell lung cancer. Sequencing input: non-adjacent lung tissue.

The chain's CDR3 is CASSVPPGLAGGEDTGELFF. The CDR3 nucleotides are TGCGCCAGCAGTGTTCCCCCGGGACTAGCGGGGGGGGAGGACACCGGGGAGCTGTTTTTT. The chain joins TRBV10-1 to TRBJ2-2, with TRBD2 matching 16 bases. The CDR3 consists of 20 residues. CDR1 WNHNN and CDR2 SYGVQD come from the germline V gene (reference sequence). The J segment lost 3 bases and the V segment lost 4 bases, leaving 11 bases of the junction unmatched.